This TCR beta chain is from a study of T cell responses to AZD1222 COVID-19 vaccine. With regard to this clone: What it binds is unknown.

Whole-study findings and limits: It was only after the peak T cell response that any repertoires were sampled. Regions 160-218 and 743-854 dominated among vaccine-associated CD4 TCRs spanning spike.

Produced via immunoSEQ multiplex PCR; TCRdb's table is partial and in-frame only. This sample has roughly 51,000 clones; about 86% occur once, and the top ten carry around 6.5%. The V segment lost 4 bases and the J segment 4 bases; nucleotides outside the gene matches: 12. This CDR3 is built from 16 residues. Germline lookup yields CDR1 SGHRS and CDR2 YFSETQ. The chain combines TRBV5-1 with TRBJ1-1, with TRBD1 identical over 8 bases. The receptor was derived from an adult who received the AZD1222 COVID-19 vaccine. The sample was peripheral blood, taken 28 days after the second AZD1222 dose. The CDR3 DNA sequence: TGCGCCAGCAGCCCATCCCCGACAGGGGTATTCACTGAAGCTTTCTTT. It specifies CASSPSPTGVFTEAFF.